What follows are 27 T cell receptor beta chains derived from one specimen sequenced in a study of identical twins. TCRdb itself ran the 5' RACE reads through MiXCR, one entry per CDR3 protein. The data hold 470,000 or so distinct CDR3 sequences, with 20% to 25% observed a single time. This same sample was also part of a study on T cells expressing NK-cell markers.

Sequencing was performed on CD4+ T cells sorted from blood. Receptors originate from a young woman in good health.

The chain joins TRBV13 to TRBJ1-1; tentative D call: TRBD1 (5 bases). This CDR3 contains 13 residues. Trimming stripped 1 base from V and 6 bases from J, with 9 bases between. Germline V CDR1 and CDR2: PRHDT, FYEKMQ (reference sequence). CDR3 bases: TGTGCCAGCAGCTTAGTTCGGGGCCCTGAAGCTTTCTTT. Protein sequence: CASSLVRGPEAFF.

The J gene is TRBJ1-5, the V gene TRBV12-5, with a weak D call TRBD1 (5 bases). The V gene lost 3 bases and the J gene lost 8 bases, with 14 bases spanning the gap. CDR1 is LGHNT and CDR2 is FRNRAP in the germline V gene. The CDR3 has 14 residues. The CDR3 DNA sequence: TGTGCTAGTGGTTTTAACCAGGGAATAAAGCCCCAGCATTTT. Amino acid sequence: CASGFNQGIKPQHF. Full variable domain (outside the CDR3, taken from reference TRBV12-5 and TRBJ1-5): DARVTQTPRHKVTEMGQEVTMRCQPILGHNTVFWYRQTMMQGLELLAYFRNRAPLDDSGMPKDRFSAEMPDATLATLKIQPSEPRDSAVYFCASGFNQGIKPQHFGDGTRLSIL.

This clonotype was seen a few times. This chain joins TRBV6-4 and TRBJ2-7; D possibly corresponds to TRBD1 (5 bases). CDR3 length equals 15 residues. The germline CDR1 and CDR2 sequences are MRHNA and SNTAGT. The V gene lost 3 bases and the J gene lost 6 bases, with 18 bases spanning the gap. The CDR3 loop is CASSERQSICGEQYF. For the CDR3, the DNA is TGTGCCAGCAGTGAAAGACAGAGTATCTGTGGCGAGCAGTACTTC.

V gene TRBV15 combines with J gene TRBJ2-3; D is ambiguous. CDR3 length equals 15 residues. V was cut by 4 bases and J by 0 bases, with 11 bases left in between. The germline V gene has CDR1 LNHNV and CDR2 YYDKDF (reference sequence). CDR3 nucleotide sequence: TGTGCCACCAGCACCACGACAACTAGCACAGATACGCAGTATTTT. Translation: CATSTTTTSTDTQYF.

This clonotype was picked up a small number of times. The chain links TRBV5-6 to TRBJ2-5; 7 nucleotides agree with TRBD2. CDR3 length: 14 amino acids. Unmatched junction bases numbered 7, after V lost 4 bases and J lost 4 bases. Germline V gene lookup returns CDR1 SGHDT and CDR2 YYEEEE. CDR3 loop: CASSPPGRGETQYF. The CDR3 DNA is TGTGCCAGCAGCCCCCCTGGGAGGGGAGAGACCCAGTACTTC. Drawing the rest from reference TRBV5-6 and TRBJ2-5, the complete variable domain is DAGVTQSPTHLIKTRGQQVTLRCSPKSGHDTVSWYQQALGQGPQFIFQYYEEEERQRGNFPDRFSGHQFPNYSSELNVNALLLGDSALYLCASSPPGRGETQYFGPGTRLLVL.

The chain uses TRBV14 and TRBJ2-1, with TRBD2 matching over 8 bases. CDR1 is SGHDN, CDR2 FVKESK, per germline. The CDR3 totals 17 residues. Trimming at V came to 2 bases and at J to 2 bases, leaving 8 bases not matched to a gene. DNA of the CDR3: TGTGCCAGCAGCCAACCGAAAAGCGGGAGCCCCTACAATGAGCAGTTCTTC. It is translated as CASSQPKSGSPYNEQFF.

This sequence joins TRBV9 and TRBJ1-1; D perhaps matches TRBD1 (6 bases). Per germline, CDR1 SGDLS and CDR2 YYNGEE. CDR3 size: 14 residues. V was pared by 7 bases and J by 4 bases, with 17 bases between. The CDR3 loop reads CASDMGGPGTEAFF. In nucleotides, the CDR3 is TGTGCCAGCGACATGGGGGGCCCGGGCACTGAAGCTTTCTTT.

This chain joins TRBV7-2 and TRBJ2-5; 11 nucleotides agree with TRBD2. There are 15 residues in the CDR3. Germline V gene lookup returns CDR1 SGHTA and CDR2 FQGNSA. The junction had 5 bases not matched to a gene; V was cut back by 4 bases and J by 4 bases. The CDR3 DNA reads TGTGCCAGCAGCTCCACTAGCGGGAGCAGAGAGACCCAGTACTTC. It is translated as CASSSTSGSRETQYF.

The V gene is TRBV12-3 or TRBV12-4, the J gene TRBJ2-7, with 10 nucleotides matching TRBD2. The ends lost 4 bases at V and 3 bases at J; junction bases unmatched: 6. The CDR3 is 15 residues long. CDR3 in DNA: TGTGCCAGCAGTTCTACCTTAGCGGGAGGCTACGAGCAGTACTTC. Amino acids: CASSSTLAGGYEQYF.

The chain carries TRBV27 and TRBJ1-1; no reliable D call. This CDR3 has 15 residues. Germline CDR1 MNHEY, CDR2 SMNVEV (reference sequence). Trimming stripped 0 bases from V and 0 bases from J, with 8 bases between. CDR3 residues: CASSLSRRVNTEAFF. The CDR3 bases are TGTGCCAGCAGTTTATCGAGACGGGTGAACACTGAAGCTTTCTTT.

V usage is TRBV7-9 and J usage is TRBJ1-1; no clear D. The CDR3 has 13 residues. Germline CDR1 SEHNR, CDR2 FQNEAQ (reference sequence). V gave up 4 bases and J gave up 1 base, with 7 bases separating them. CDR3 loop: CASSSEENTEAFF. Written as DNA, the CDR3 is TGTGCCAGCAGCTCCGAAGAGAACACTGAAGCTTTCTTT.

The chain joins TRBV29-1 to TRBJ2-3, with D uncertain. Germline V lookup: CDR1 SQVTM, CDR2 ANQGSEA. This CDR3 spans 10 amino acids. V was trimmed by 6 bases and J by 8 bases, leaving 9 bases between them. CDR3 loop: CSVRWGTQYF. Here the CDR3 DNA reads TGCAGCGTACGGTGGGGTACGCAGTATTTT.

This chain links TRBV7-9 with TRBJ2-5, with D perhaps given as TRBD1 or TRBD2 (5 bases each). With 4 bases removed from V and 3 bases from J, the gap between germline ends came to 18 bases. The CDR3 loop spans 16 amino acids. CDR1 SEHNR and CDR2 FQNEAQ come from the germline V gene (reference sequence). CDR3 residues: CASSSLGQGREETQYF. The CDR3 nucleotides read TGTGCCAGCAGCTCGCTAGGGCAGGGACGGGAAGAGACCCAGTACTTC.

The chain is built from TRBV9 and TRBJ1-1; TRBD1 might be the D (6 bases). V dropped 4 bases and J dropped 5 bases, with 15 bases sitting between them. CDR3 size: 14 residues. Germline V gene lookup returns CDR1 SGDLS and CDR2 YYNGEE. The CDR3 is CASSPTGMSTEAFF. The CDR3 DNA reads TGTGCCAGCAGCCCGACAGGTATGAGTACTGAAGCTTTCTTT. Supplemented by reference TRBV9 and TRBJ1-1, the full variable domain reads DSGVTQTPKHLITATGQRVTLRCSPRSGDLSVYWYQQSLDQGLQFLIQYYNGEERAKGNILERFSAQQFPDLHSELNLSSLELGDSALYFCASSPTGMSTEAFFGQGTRLTVV.

The rearrangement joins TRBV6-5 to TRBJ2-7; TRBD2 aligns across 7 bases. This CDR3 region has 14 residues. The germline gives CDR1 MNHEY, CDR2 SVGAGI. V trimming: 2 bases; J trimming: 4 bases; junction bases outside the gene matches: 5. CDR3 bases: TGTGCCAGCAGTTACCGGCGGGAGAGGTACGAGCAGTACTTC. Protein: CASSYRRERYEQYF.

The chain combines TRBV10-3 with TRBJ1-6, with TRBD1 matching 7 bases. V lost 8 bases and J lost 4; bases outside the gene matches: 2. The CDR3 loop spans 13 amino acids. Germline CDR1 ENHRY, CDR2 SYGVKD. The CDR3 DNA reads TGTGCCATCCAGGGACAGTATAATTCACCCCTCCACTTT. Translating it yields CAIQGQYNSPLHF.

This clonotype has more than one count but fewer than ten. The chain joins TRBV15 to TRBJ1-1, with D possibly being TRBD1 (6 bases). The V end lost 4 bases, the J end lost 3 bases, and 12 bases lay between the germline ends. The CDR3 length is 14 residues. Germline lookup yields CDR1 LNHNV and CDR2 YYDKDF (reference sequence). The CDR3 DNA follows: TGTGCCACCAGCAAGGACAGTTTAGACACTGAAGCTTTCTTT. This encodes CATSKDSLDTEAFF.

This clonotype showed up just a few times. This chain uses TRBV6-1 with TRBJ2-3; D may be TRBD1 (6 bases). Germline V gene sequence: CDR1 MNHNS, CDR2 SASEGT. This CDR3 region has 16 residues. V lost 4 bases and J 5 bases, leaving 19 bases between the germline ends. The CDR3 spells CASSAVRGKEKDTQYF. CDR3 sequence (DNA): TGTGCCAGCAGTGCGGTCAGGGGAAAAGAGAAAGATACGCAGTATTTT.

The chain uses TRBV20-1 and TRBJ2-7, with TRBD1 matching over 11 bases. CDR3 length: 14 amino acids. Germline loops: CDR1 DFQATT, CDR2 SNEGSKA (reference sequence). V lost 5 bases to trimming and J lost 1 base; unmatched junction nucleotides: 4. CDR3 in DNA: TGCAGTGCTCCCGGACAGGGGGCTTCCTACGAGCAGTACTTC. Its protein is CSAPGQGASYEQYF.

Only a few counts were recorded for this clonotype. The genes are TRBV19 and TRBJ2-2, with D perhaps being TRBD1 or TRBD2 (6 bases each). This CDR3 region has 13 residues. Germline assignment: CDR1 LNHDA and CDR2 SQIVND (reference sequence). Trimming stripped 7 bases from V and 5 bases from J, with 11 bases between. CDR3 bases: TGTGCCAGTAAGGGGGGATGGACCGGGGAGCTGTTTTTT. It translates to CASKGGWTGELFF.

The chain joins TRBV18 to TRBJ2-5; D possibly corresponds to TRBD1 (6 bases). The germline V gene has CDR1 KGHSH and CDR2 LQKENI. The length of the CDR3 is 13 residues. Deletions cut 10 bases from V and 10 bases from J, with 22 bases between. The CDR3 sequence is CATQGLPRSDQYF. CDR3 nucleotide sequence: TGTGCCACTCAGGGGCTGCCGAGGAGCGACCAGTACTTC.

This clonotype has more than one count but fewer than ten. The CDR3 protein is CSVEALGQRLIAFF. The CDR3 DNA is TGCAGCGTTGAAGCCCTAGGACAGAGATTGATAGCTTTCTTT. The genes are TRBV29-1 and TRBJ1-1; a possible D gene is TRBD1 (6 bases). CDR3 size: 14 residues. The germline V gene has CDR1 SQVTM and CDR2 ANQGSEA. V lost 1 base, J lost 10 bases, and 19 bases lay in between.

V is TRBV7-2 and J is TRBJ2-6; D might be TRBD1 (6 bases). This CDR3 comprises 16 residues. The V gene lost 7 bases and the J gene lost 2 bases, with 15 bases spanning the gap. Per germline, CDR1 SGHTA and CDR2 FQGNSA. CDR3 DNA: TGTGCCAGCACCCGAAGGGGGACCACTGGGGCCAACGTCCTGACTTTC. It codes for CASTRRGTTGANVLTF.

Only a few counts were recorded for this clonotype. The rearrangement uses TRBV7-8 and TRBJ1-1; D is uncertain. The CDR3 spans 14 residues. Between the trimmed V and J ends, which lost 2 bases and 8 bases, there was a span of 15 bases. Germline CDR1 is SGHVS and CDR2 is FQNEAQ. The CDR3 protein is CASSLNGRPSEAFF. The CDR3 DNA reads as TGTGCCAGCAGCTTAAACGGAAGACCCTCGGAAGCTTTCTTT.

The sample holds a few counts of this clonotype. V and J are TRBV11-2 and TRBJ2-2; 14 bases agree with TRBD2. This CDR3 contains 16 residues. CDR1 and CDR2 (germline): SGHAT, FQNNGV. V shed 6 bases and J 6 bases; nucleotides not matched to a gene: 6. The CDR3 sequence is CASRPPGLAGAGELFF. DNA of the CDR3: TGTGCCAGCAGGCCCCCGGGACTAGCGGGAGCCGGGGAGCTGTTTTTT.

This clonotype came up a few times. This chain connects TRBV24-1 to TRBJ2-3; TRBD2 matches at 8 bases. The J segment lost 6 bases and the V segment lost 5 bases, leaving 9 bases of the junction unmatched. CDR1 is KGHDR and CDR2 is SFDVKD in the germline V gene. This CDR3 region has 15 residues. The CDR3 coding sequence is TGTGCCACCAGTGGGGTGGGCGGGGGGCCGGATACGCAGTATTTT. It is translated as CATSGVGGGPDTQYF.

Details on this clonotype: At one end the junction does not follow the germline gene, possibly because of a read error. This chain links TRBV2 with TRBJ1-5; unclear D gene. Germline V lookup: CDR1 SNHLY, CDR2 FYNNEI. CDR3 size: 14 residues. In DNA, the CDR3 is TGTGCCAGCACCCCCCGCAGCAGCAGTCAGCCCCAGCATTTT. The encoded protein is CASTPRSSSQPQHF.